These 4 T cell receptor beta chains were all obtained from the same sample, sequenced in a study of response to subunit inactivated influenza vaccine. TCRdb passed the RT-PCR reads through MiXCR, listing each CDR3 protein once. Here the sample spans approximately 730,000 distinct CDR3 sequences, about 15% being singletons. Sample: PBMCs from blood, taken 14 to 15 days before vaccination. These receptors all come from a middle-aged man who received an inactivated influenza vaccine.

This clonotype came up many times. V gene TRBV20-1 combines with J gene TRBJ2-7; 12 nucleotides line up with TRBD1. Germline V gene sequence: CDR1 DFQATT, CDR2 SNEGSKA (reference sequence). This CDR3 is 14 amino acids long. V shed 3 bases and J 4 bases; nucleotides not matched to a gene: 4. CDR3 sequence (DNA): TGCAGTGCTAGGGGGGACAGGGGGCCGTACGAGCAGTACTTC. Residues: CSARGDRGPYEQYF.

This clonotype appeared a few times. In DNA form, the CDR3 reads TGTGCCAGCACCGTATCCGGGGAGCTGTTTTTT. This encodes CASTVSGELFF. This chain links TRBV7-9 with TRBJ2-2, with D unresolved. The V end was cut by 7 bases, the J end by 6 bases, with 6 bases between. This CDR3 comprises 11 residues. CDR1 and CDR2 from the germline V gene are SEHNR and FQNEAQ (reference sequence).

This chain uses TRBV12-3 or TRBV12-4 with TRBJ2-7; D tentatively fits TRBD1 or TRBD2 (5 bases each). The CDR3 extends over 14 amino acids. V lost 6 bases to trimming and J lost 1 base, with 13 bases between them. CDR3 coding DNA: TGTGCCAGCAGCTCGTGGGGCGGGTCCTACGAGCAGTACTTC. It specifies CASSSWGGSYEQYF.

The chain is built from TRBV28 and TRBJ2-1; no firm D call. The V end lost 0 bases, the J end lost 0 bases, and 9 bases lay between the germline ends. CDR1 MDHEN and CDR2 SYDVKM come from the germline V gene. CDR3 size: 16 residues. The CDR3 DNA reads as TGTGCCAGCAGTTTATGGGTGACTTACTCCTACAATGAGCAGTTCTTC. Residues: CASSLWVTYSYNEQFF.